The present TCR beta chain was sequenced within a study of Ad26.COV2.S vaccination and SARS-CoV-2 variants. Assay: immunoSEQ multiplex PCR; the TCRdb copy retains only in-frame clones and omits some. This table holds hundreds of thousands of clones, about 90% found once. Germline loops: CDR1 SGHAT, CDR2 FQNNGV. This CDR3 spans 15 amino acids. The V gene end was trimmed by 5 bases and the J gene end by 0 bases; junction bases not matched to a gene: 5. This sample's treatment: some 19 received Ad26.COV2.S at low or high dose, single or two shots; five or six received placebo; per-sample allocation not given. After the first vaccine or placebo injection, samples were drawn on day 63.

The material was peripheral blood, obtained in a trial of Ad26.COV2.S vaccine versus placebo. The rearrangement links TRBV11-2 to TRBJ2-7; 9 nucleotides line up with TRBD2. This clonotype was sampled from a person between 18 and 59 years old who received the Ad26.COV2.S COVID-19 vaccine or a placebo. In nucleotides, the CDR3 is TGTGCCAGCAGCGAGACTAGCGGCTACTCCTACGAGCAGTACTTC. This sequence encodes CASSETSGYSYEQYF. Full variable domain (outside the CDR3, taken from reference TRBV11-2 and TRBJ2-7): EAGVAQSPRYKIIEKRQSVAFWCNPISGHATLYWYQQILGQGPKLLIQFQNNGVVDDSQLPKDRFSAERLKGVDSTLKIQPAKLEDSAVYLCASSETSGYSYEQYFGPGTRLTVT.